The 11 T cell receptor beta chains in this list originate from one sample, sequenced in a study of technical replicates of blood from a handful of donors. The data were produced by immunoSEQ multiplex PCR, yet TCRdb's version contains in-frame clones alone and is incomplete. The sample comprises 50,000 to 65,000 clones, around 92% of which are singletons, and about 4.5% rests with the top ten. Specimen: PBMCs. These TCRs come from a human donor in good health. Some clones in this sample may be carry-over from other donors' samples.

This chain uses TRBV23-1 with TRBJ2-7; D is perhaps TRBD1 (5 bases). TRBV23-1 counts as an open reading frame of uncertain function. V was shortened by 7 bases and J by 5 bases, with 9 bases between the two germline ends. CDR3 size: 11 residues. CDR3 protein: CASTQGHEQYF. The CDR3 nucleotides read TGCGCCAGCACGCAGGGCCACGAGCAGTACTTC.

The chain joins TRBV4-3 to TRBJ1-1; D might be TRBD1 (6 bases). The CDR3 extends over 15 amino acids. The germline CDR1 and CDR2 sequences are LGHNA and YSLEER. The V end lost 4 bases, the J end lost 0 bases, and 12 bases lay between the germline ends. This chain's CDR3 is CASSPWTDMNTEAFF. DNA for the CDR3: TGCGCCAGCAGCCCTTGGACAGATATGAACACTGAAGCTTTCTTT.

This chain uses TRBV7-3 with TRBJ1-1; unclear D gene. The germline V gene encodes CDR1 SGHTA and CDR2 FQGTGA. The ends were cut back, 1 base at V and 4 bases at J, with 10 bases in the middle. CDR3 length equals 14 residues. The CDR3 sequence is CASSLSHTGTEAFF. DNA for the CDR3: TGTGCCAGCAGCTTAAGTCACACGGGCACTGAAGCTTTCTTT.

The CDR3 here is CASMAGPGSYNEQFF. CDR3 DNA: TGTGCCAGCATGGCGGGACCAGGCTCCTACAATGAGCAGTTCTTC. The V and J genes are TRBV7-9 and TRBJ2-1; weak D call: TRBD2 (6 bases). Germline CDR1 is SEHNR and CDR2 is FQNEAQ (reference sequence). V was pared by 7 bases and J by 0 bases, with 13 bases between. The CDR3 length is 15 residues.

V usage is TRBV7-2 and J usage is TRBJ1-1; 9 bases line up with TRBD1. Germline V lookup: CDR1 SGHTA, CDR2 FQGNSA. Trimming cost V 7 bases and J 4 bases; bases outside gene matches: 10. The CDR3 has 15 residues. CDR3 bases: TGTGCCAGCACCGTAGCCGGGACAGGGTTCACTGAAGCTTTCTTT. Its translation is CASTVAGTGFTEAFF.

The chain joins TRBV2 to TRBJ1-5; the D gene is possibly TRBD1 (6 bases). This CDR3 is built from 15 residues. V was pared by 0 bases and J by 3 bases, with 9 bases between. The germline V gene encodes CDR1 SNHLY and CDR2 FYNNEI. DNA of the CDR3: TGTGCCAGCAGTGAAGCACGGACAGTCAATCAGCCCCAGCATTTT. Translated: CASSEARTVNQPQHF.

The gene calls are TRBV18 and TRBJ1-5; D is unresolved. The germline V gene has CDR1 KGHSH and CDR2 LQKENI. The CDR3 contains 15 residues. The V end lost 3 bases, the J end lost 4 bases, and 13 bases lay between the germline ends. The CDR3 here is CASSPWGGGNQPQHF. In DNA, the CDR3 is TGTGCCAGCTCACCCTGGGGAGGAGGAAATCAGCCCCAGCATTTT.

This clone has just a few counts. The genes are TRBV5-5 and TRBJ2-2; the D is unclear. V was pared by 4 bases and J by 6 bases, with 13 bases between. The germline V gene has CDR1 SGHKS and CDR2 YYEKEE (reference sequence). This CDR3 spans 14 amino acids. CDR3 DNA: TGTGCCAGCAGCCGGGTGATGGTCGCCGGGGAGCTGTTTTTT. Translated: CASSRVMVAGELFF.

This clone was recorded only once. The gene calls are TRBV10-2 and TRBJ2-5, with D possibly TRBD2 on 6 matching bases. Trimming took 6 bases from V and 5 from J, leaving 16 bases between them. Per germline, CDR1 WSHSY and CDR2 SAAADI. The CDR3 loop spans 14 amino acids. The CDR3 nucleotides read TGCGCCAGCAGAGTGGACTACCCCGGGGAGACCCAGTACTTC. It codes for CASRVDYPGETQYF.

V and J are TRBV29-1 and TRBJ2-3; possibly TRBD1 for D (5 bases). The CDR3 contains 15 residues. The germline V gene encodes CDR1 SQVTM and CDR2 ANQGSEA. The V end was cut by 6 bases, the J end by 4 bases, with 20 bases between. The CDR3 region has the DNA TGCAGCGTCCCCGCTCCAGGGCTGTATGCAGATACGCAGTATTTT. Translating it yields CSVPAPGLYADTQYF.

The rearrangement uses TRBV5-1 and TRBJ2-5; 9 bases are a match to TRBD2. Germline V gives CDR1 SGHRS, CDR2 YFSETQ. The CDR3 length is 14 residues. V was pared by 4 bases and J by 5 bases, with 6 bases of the junction left unmatched. The DNA for the CDR3 is TGCGCCAGCAGCCGCGCGGGAGGGTATGAGACCCAGTACTTC. Translated, it gives CASSRAGGYETQYF.